The rows below give T cell receptor beta chains drawn from one sample of a study of OX40 agonist ivuxolimab in advanced cancers. Here immunoSEQ multiplex PCR was the method, and the copy in TCRdb shows in-frame clones only, minus some. There are about 100,000 clones in the sample; 94% occur only once, and about 2.4% lies in the top ten. The sample was CD4+ or CD8+ T cells sorted from blood, taken in a trial of the OX40 agonist ivuxolimab. These receptors were taken from an adult with an advanced solid tumor such as melanoma, head and neck, liver or kidney cancer. The CDR3 runs from the conserved cysteine through the conserved F or W. The D gene is left open where the match is weak.

CDR3 protein: CASGSSHLTSAVDTQYF; V gene: TRBV12-5; J gene: TRBJ2-3; D gene: NA
CDR3 protein: CASGYGTSGPLGKETQYF; V gene: TRBV12-5; J gene: TRBJ2-5; D gene: TRBD2
CDR3 protein: CASSYGGVAYNEQFF; V gene: TRBV27; J gene: TRBJ2-1; D gene: NA
CDR3 protein: CASSPLERAEKLFF; V gene: TRBV28; J gene: TRBJ1-4; D gene: NA
CDR3 protein: CASSAELAEQETQYF; V gene: TRBV2; J gene: TRBJ2-5; D gene: TRBD2
CDR3 protein: CSVEDKAYEQYF; V gene: TRBV29-1; J gene: TRBJ2-7; D gene: NA
CDR3 protein: CASSESYEQYF; V gene: TRBV6-1; J gene: TRBJ2-7; D gene: NA
CDR3 protein: CASSPPGQGDQPQHF; V gene: TRBV18; J gene: TRBJ1-5; D gene: TRBD1
CDR3 protein: CASSFPAERNEQYF; V gene: TRBV5-6; J gene: TRBJ2-7; D gene: NA
CDR3 protein: CASSVLLAGGQNEQFF; V gene: TRBV9; J gene: TRBJ2-1; D gene: TRBD2
CDR3 protein: CASSFAGGSGYTF; V gene: TRBV7-2; J gene: TRBJ1-2; D gene: TRBD1
CDR3 protein: CASSLASFYEQYF; V gene: TRBV5-6; J gene: TRBJ2-7; D gene: NA
CDR3 protein: CASSQELAGWPYEQYF; V gene: TRBV4-1; J gene: TRBJ2-7; D gene: NA
CDR3 protein: CSVWEPTSGGTSYEQYF; V gene: TRBV29-1; J gene: TRBJ2-7; D gene: TRBD2
CDR3 protein: CASSQDRTRIGASEQYF; V gene: TRBV14; J gene: TRBJ2-7; D gene: NA
CDR3 protein: CSARDSEQFF; V gene: TRBV20-1; J gene: TRBJ2-1; D gene: NA
CDR3 protein: CSVVGGEDYEQYF; V gene: TRBV29-1; J gene: TRBJ2-7; D gene: NA
CDR3 protein: CASSYSYRSYNEQFF; V gene: TRBV6-7; J gene: TRBJ2-1; D gene: NA
CDR3 protein: CASSFPLSVDTQYF; V gene: TRBV7-9; J gene: TRBJ2-3; D gene: NA
CDR3 protein: CASSQGYDRGNQPQHF; V gene: TRBV4-3; J gene: TRBJ1-5; D gene: TRBD1
CDR3 protein: CASSLYRLGSLAKNIQYF; V gene: TRBV7-2; J gene: TRBJ2-4; D gene: NA
CDR3 protein: CASSLDSSSIFTGELFF; V gene: TRBV5-6; J gene: TRBJ2-2; D gene: NA
CDR3 protein: CASSPPRVLAGGPPDTQYF; V gene: TRBV9; J gene: TRBJ2-3; D gene: TRBD2
CDR3 protein: CASSYSTTGREKLFF; V gene: TRBV6-6; J gene: TRBJ1-4; D gene: NA